The 20 T cell receptor beta chains presented below share a single source sample, sequenced in a study of OX40 agonist ivuxolimab in advanced cancers. The method was immunoSEQ multiplex PCR; TCRdb's version includes in-frame clones alone and lacks a portion of them. The sample holds around 67,000 clones, approximately 84% seen once. Here the sequenced sample was CD4+ or CD8+ T cells sorted from blood, taken in a trial of the OX40 agonist ivuxolimab. These receptor sequences come from an adult with an advanced solid tumor such as melanoma, head and neck, liver or kidney cancer.

V and J are TRBV28 and TRBJ1-5; 8 positions match TRBD1. V trimming: 6 bases; J trimming: 5 bases; junction bases outside the gene matches: 9. This CDR3 is built from 15 residues. Germline V gene data show CDR1 as MDHEN and CDR2 as SYDVKM. The CDR3: CASSPETGADQPQHF. The DNA of the CDR3 is TGTGCCAGCAGCCCCGAGACAGGGGCTGATCAGCCCCAGCATTTT.

The chain carries TRBV30 and TRBJ2-5; TRBD2 agrees at 14 bases. Germline loops: CDR1 GTSNPN, CDR2 SVGIG (reference sequence). CDR3 length: 15 residues. V lost 8 bases, J lost 2 bases, and 7 bases stayed unmatched. CDR3 coding DNA: TGTGCCATGGGACTAGCGGGAGTTAGGCAAGAGACCCAGTACTTC. It yields the protein CAMGLAGVRQETQYF.

The chain links TRBV19 to TRBJ2-2; unclear D gene. The germline gives CDR1 LNHDA, CDR2 SQIVND (reference sequence). Trimming took 2 bases from V and 6 from J, leaving 4 bases between them. The CDR3 spans 12 residues. As DNA, the CDR3 is TGTGCCAGTAGTATATACCCCGGGGAGCTGTTTTTT. Protein product: CASSIYPGELFF.

The chain uses TRBV6-5 and TRBJ2-3; perhaps D is TRBD1 or TRBD2 (5 bases each). The V and J ends lost 7 bases and 0 bases respectively, with 14 bases between them. Germline V lookup: CDR1 MNHEY, CDR2 SVGAGI. The CDR3 covers 15 residues. CDR3 sequence: CASTTGTGSTDTQYF. DNA for the CDR3: TGTGCCAGCACTACCGGGACGGGGAGCACAGATACGCAGTATTTT.

The chain recombines TRBV6-6 with TRBJ2-1; 11 bases fit TRBD2. The CDR3 contains 15 residues. The ends lost 0 bases at V and 9 bases at J; junction bases unmatched: 4. Germline CDR1 and CDR2: MNHNY and SVGAGI (reference sequence). CDR3 protein: CASSYSTSGKGEQFF. DNA of the CDR3: TGTGCCAGCAGTTACTCGACTAGCGGGAAAGGTGAGCAGTTCTTC.

The rearrangement joins TRBV18 to TRBJ1-4; 8 bases map to TRBD1. V was pared by 2 bases and J by 4 bases, with 6 bases of the junction left unmatched. CDR1 is KGHSH and CDR2 is LQKENI in the germline V gene. This CDR3 is 16 amino acids long. In DNA form, the CDR3 reads TGTGCCAGCTCACCATCTCTTACAGGGGGTAATGAAAAACTGTTTTTT. This gives the protein CASSPSLTGGNEKLFF.

The V and J genes are TRBV6-5 and TRBJ2-7; 10 positions agree with TRBD1. Unmatched junction bases numbered 11, after V lost 10 bases and J lost 5 bases. The CDR3 extends over 14 amino acids. In germline, CDR1 is MNHEY, CDR2 SVGAGI. The CDR3 loop is CATGTGTGDDEQYF. Written as DNA, the CDR3 is TGTGCCACCGGAACCGGGACAGGGGACGACGAGCAGTACTTC.

This chain uses TRBV7-2 with TRBJ2-1, with 10 positions matching TRBD2. Trimming at V came to 1 base and at J to 14 bases, leaving 8 bases not matched to a gene. This CDR3 spans 14 amino acids. The germline gives CDR1 SGHTA, CDR2 FQGNSA. The CDR3 DNA reads TGTGCCAGCAGCTTAGTCGAGCGGGGGGGCAAGGAGTTCTTC. The encoded protein is CASSLVERGGKEFF.

V and J are TRBV7-4 and TRBJ2-3; 7 nucleotides align to TRBD2. Trimming at V came to 2 bases and at J to 0 bases, leaving 5 bases not matched to a gene. CDR1 SGHVT and CDR2 SQSDAQ come from the germline V gene. The CDR3 sequence is 16 residues long. CDR3 loop: CASSLMGLLSTDTQYF. The CDR3 DNA is TGTGCCAGCAGCTTAATGGGACTACTTAGCACAGATACGCAGTATTTT.

The chain couples TRBV27 to TRBJ2-7, with 10 bases matching TRBD2. Looked up from germline, CDR1 is MNHEY and CDR2 is SMNVEV (reference sequence). This CDR3 has 13 amino acids. The J segment lost 4 bases and the V segment lost 6 bases, leaving 3 bases of the junction unmatched. The CDR3, as DNA: TGTGCCAGCAGCACTAGCGGGGATTACGAGCAGTACTTC. Translated: CASSTSGDYEQYF.

The CDR3 spells CASSTPPGARSYNSPLHF. CDR3 in DNA: TGTGCCAGCAGCACACCCCCGGGGGCTCGATCCTATAATTCACCCCTCCACTTT. The chain uses TRBV27 and TRBJ1-6; D might be TRBD1 (6 bases). Deletions cut 6 bases from V and 1 base from J, with 19 bases between. This CDR3 is built from 18 residues. Germline assignment: CDR1 MNHEY and CDR2 SMNVEV (reference sequence).

The rearrangement links TRBV18 to TRBJ2-7; no clear D. Germline-derived CDR1 and CDR2 are KGHSH and LQKENI. The CDR3 consists of 12 residues. Trimming pared 2 bases from V and 3 bases from J, leaving 5 bases between. CDR3 region: CASSPTDYEQYF. The DNA for the CDR3 is TGTGCCAGCTCACCAACCGACTACGAGCAGTACTTC.

The gene calls are TRBV11-2 and TRBJ2-5, with D possibly TRBD2 on 5 matching bases. V gave up 0 bases and J gave up 5 bases, with 10 bases separating them. The length of the CDR3 is 14 residues. The germline V gene has CDR1 SGHAT and CDR2 FQNNGV. The CDR3, as DNA: TGTGCCAGCAGCTTAGATCGGGGTTCGGAGACCCAGTACTTC. It specifies CASSLDRGSETQYF. Variable domain in full (rest from reference TRBV11-2 and TRBJ2-5): EAGVAQSPRYKIIEKRQSVAFWCNPISGHATLYWYQQILGQGPKLLIQFQNNGVVDDSQLPKDRFSAERLKGVDSTLKIQPAKLEDSAVYLCASSLDRGSETQYFGPGTRLLVL.

The CDR3 DNA reads as TGTGCCAGCAGCATGACAGGTGGGGCCCAGTACTTC. Amino acid sequence: CASSMTGGAQYF. This chain connects TRBV13 to TRBJ2-5, with a tentative D call TRBD1 (6 bases). Germline values: CDR1 PRHDT, CDR2 FYEKMQ (reference sequence). Trimming removed 5 bases from V and 9 bases from J, with 13 bases in between. This CDR3 region has 12 residues.

The chain combines TRBV4-1 with TRBJ2-2, with TRBD1 matching 7 bases. The V and J ends lost 4 bases and 6 bases, in that order; junction bases with no gene match: 11. The CDR3 loop spans 16 amino acids. Per the germline V gene, CDR1 is MGHRA and CDR2 is YSYEKL. The CDR3 here is CASSPLDRSGPGELFF. The DNA of the CDR3 is TGCGCCAGCAGCCCTCTGGACAGGTCCGGGCCCGGGGAGCTGTTTTTT.

The gene calls are TRBV5-4 and TRBJ2-1; 11 nucleotides align to TRBD1. J gave up 2 bases and V 4 bases, and 2 bases lay outside the gene matches. The CDR3 covers 15 residues. Germline-derived CDR1 and CDR2 are SGHNT and YYREEE (reference sequence). DNA for the CDR3: TGTGCCAGCAGCAAGGGACAGGGGGCCTACAATGAGCAGTTCTTC. Amino acid sequence: CASSKGQGAYNEQFF.

V and J are TRBV6-1 and TRBJ1-1; weak D call: TRBD1 (6 bases). V was shortened by 8 bases and J by 0 bases, with 13 bases between the two germline ends. Germline CDR1 is MNHNS and CDR2 is SASEGT. CDR3 length equals 14 residues. CDR3 in amino acids: CASLRGQMNTEAFF. The CDR3 coding sequence is TGTGCCAGCCTCCGAGGACAGATGAACACTGAAGCTTTCTTT.

This rearrangement joins TRBV19 to TRBJ1-6; 8 nucleotides align to TRBD1. V trimming: 5 bases; J trimming: 7 bases; junction bases outside the gene matches: 4. Looked up from germline, CDR1 is LNHDA and CDR2 is SQIVND (reference sequence). The CDR3 sequence is 14 residues long. The CDR3 sequence: CASSSRTGNSPLHF. CDR3 coding DNA: TGTGCCAGTAGTTCCAGGACAGGGAATTCACCCCTCCACTTT.

This chain uses TRBV7-2 with TRBJ1-5; tentative D call: TRBD1 (6 bases). This CDR3 comprises 13 residues. Trimming left V 5 bases short and J 5 bases short, with 10 bases between. In germline, CDR1 is SGHTA, CDR2 FQGNSA. The CDR3 nucleotides read TGTGCCAGCAGCCCGGACAGAGATCAGCCCCAGCATTTT. This gives the protein CASSPDRDQPQHF. The complete variable domain, with remaining parts taken from reference TRBV7-2 and TRBJ1-5, reads GAGVSQSPSNKVTEKGKDVELRCDPISGHTALYWYRQSLGQGLEFLIYFQGNSAPDKSGLPSDRFSAERTGGSVSTLTIQRTQQEDSAVYLCASSPDRDQPQHFGDGTRLSIL.

The CDR3 region has the DNA TGTGCCAGCAGCCGGAACGGTGGGGTCTATGGCTACACCTTC. Its translation: CASSRNGGVYGYTF. The chain links TRBV5-4 to TRBJ1-2, with unresolved D. The CDR3 is 14 residues long. Trimming removed 4 bases from V and 4 bases from J, with 14 bases in between. From germline, CDR1 is SGHNT and CDR2 YYREEE (reference sequence). Full variable domain (remainder filled in from reference TRBV5-4 and TRBJ1-2): ETGVTQSPTHLIKTRGQQVTLRCSSQSGHNTVSWYQQALGQGPQFIFQYYREEENGRGNFPPRFSGLQFPNYSSELNVNALELDDSALYLCASSRNGGVYGYTFGSGTRLTVV.